These T cell receptor beta chains were read from a single sample in a study of blood T cells in healthy people across ages. MiXCR, run by TCRdb on the 5' RACE reads, gives a single entry per CDR3 protein. The sample consists of 250,000 to 300,000 distinct CDR3 sequences, 27% of them appearing once. Sequenced: blood. The receptor set was obtained from a woman in her seventies in good health. CDR3s include the opening cysteine and the closing phenylalanine or tryptophan. D genes are given only for firm matches. Some rows mark clone size as missing; the rest say once, few, many or name a class of expanded clone.

j_call: TRBJ2-5
d_call: NA
v_call: TRBV3-1
clone_size: few
cdr3_nt: TGTGCCAGCAGCCAAGATCAGTGGCGGGGTGAGACCCAGTACTTC
cdr3_aa: CASSQDQWRGETQYF

j_call: TRBJ2-1
d_call: TRBD1
v_call: TRBV20-1
clone_size: NA
cdr3_nt: TGCAGTGCTGCACCAGGGGGCTTATACAATGAGCAGTTCTTC
cdr3_aa: CSAAPGGLYNEQFF

j_call: TRBJ1-5
d_call: NA
v_call: TRBV14
clone_size: NA
cdr3_nt: TGTGCCAGCAGCAGGGGGGGAGAACCCAATCAGCCCCAGCATTTT
cdr3_aa: CASSRGGEPNQPQHF

j_call: TRBJ1-2
d_call: TRBD1
v_call: TRBV7-3
clone_size: NA
cdr3_nt: TGTGCCAGCAGCCCGTCAGGGGGTCCGGGTGGCTACACCTTC
cdr3_aa: CASSPSGGPGGYTF

j_call: TRBJ1-1
d_call: NA
v_call: TRBV28
clone_size: NA
cdr3_nt: TGTGCCAGCAGCTACGCCAGGGGTAAGACTGAAGCTTTCTTT
cdr3_aa: CASSYARGKTEAFF

j_call: TRBJ2-1
d_call: NA
v_call: TRBV7-2
clone_size: few
cdr3_nt: TGTGCCAGCAGCTTAGCGGCAGCCACCTCTCCATTCTTC
cdr3_aa: CASSLAAATSPFF

j_call: TRBJ1-3
d_call: NA
v_call: TRBV5-1
clone_size: NA
cdr3_nt: TGCGCCAGCAGCTTGGGTGCGGGCACTGGGAACACCATATATTTT
cdr3_aa: CASSLGAGTGNTIYF

j_call: TRBJ2-5
d_call: NA
v_call: TRBV29-1
clone_size: few
cdr3_nt: TGCAGCGTTGAATCTGGACCCTGGGGGACCCGGTACTTC
cdr3_aa: CSVESGPWGTRYF

j_call: TRBJ2-5
d_call: NA
v_call: TRBV12-3/TRBV12-4
clone_size: few
cdr3_nt: TGTGCCAGCAGTGCCGGGACACCCCAAGAGACCCAGTACTTC
cdr3_aa: CASSAGTPQETQYF

j_call: TRBJ1-2
d_call: NA
v_call: TRBV5-1
clone_size: NA
cdr3_nt: TGCGCCAGCAGCTATGAGAATGGCTACACCTTC
cdr3_aa: CASSYENGYTF

j_call: TRBJ1-1
d_call: NA
v_call: TRBV20-1
clone_size: NA
cdr3_nt: TGCAGTGCTATGGACCGGGCGCGGTACACTGAAGCTTTCTTT
cdr3_aa: CSAMDRARYTEAFF

j_call: TRBJ2-1
d_call: NA
v_call: TRBV20-1
clone_size: NA
cdr3_nt: TGCAGTGCCAGAGCGGGTTGGGCTAGCGCCGACAATGAGCAGTTCTTC
cdr3_aa: CSARAGWASADNEQFF

j_call: TRBJ2-5
d_call: TRBD1
v_call: TRBV20-1
clone_size: NA
cdr3_nt: TGCAGTGCTAGGCAGGGGGCGCAAGAGACCCAGTACTTC
cdr3_aa: CSARQGAQETQYF

j_call: TRBJ2-1
d_call: NA
v_call: TRBV7-3
clone_size: NA
cdr3_nt: TGTGCCAGCAGCCCAAAGGCAGGGCCCTACAATGGGCAGTTCTTC
cdr3_aa: CASSPKAGPYNGQFF

j_call: TRBJ2-7
d_call: NA
v_call: TRBV28
clone_size: many
cdr3_nt: TGTGCCAGCAGTCCCCAAGGGTCCACCTACGAGCAGTACTTC
cdr3_aa: CASSPQGSTYEQYF

j_call: TRBJ1-5
d_call: NA
v_call: TRBV12-3/TRBV12-4
clone_size: few
cdr3_nt: TGTGCCAGCAGCCCGAGGGGGATGGGGGCGGATCAGCCCCAGCATTTT
cdr3_aa: CASSPRGMGADQPQHF

j_call: TRBJ2-5
d_call: NA
v_call: TRBV24-1
clone_size: few
cdr3_nt: TGTGCCACCAGTGCAGGGGCTCTGGGAGAGACCCAGTACTTC
cdr3_aa: CATSAGALGETQYF

j_call: TRBJ1-4
d_call: NA
v_call: TRBV29-1
clone_size: few
cdr3_nt: TGCAGCGTTGGGGCTCCACCTAATGAAAAACTGTTTTTT
cdr3_aa: CSVGAPPNEKLFF

j_call: TRBJ2-7
d_call: NA
v_call: TRBV29-1
clone_size: NA
cdr3_nt: TGCAGCGTTGAGGCCCCCCCCGAGCAGTACTTC
cdr3_aa: CSVEAPPEQYF

j_call: TRBJ2-6
d_call: TRBD1
v_call: TRBV24-1
clone_size: NA
cdr3_nt: TGTGCCACCAGTGATCCCCGACAGGGGCCTGGGGCCAACGTCCTGACTTTC
cdr3_aa: CATSDPRQGPGANVLTF

j_call: TRBJ1-5
d_call: NA
v_call: TRBV5-8
clone_size: NA
cdr3_nt: TGTGCCAGCAGCCTGACATCGGATCAGCCCCAGCATTTT
cdr3_aa: CASSLTSDQPQHF

j_call: TRBJ1-6
d_call: NA
v_call: TRBV28
clone_size: NA
cdr3_nt: TGTGCCAGCAGTTTGGGCAGGAAGGAATCACCCCTCCACTTT
cdr3_aa: CASSLGRKESPLHF

j_call: TRBJ2-2
d_call: NA
v_call: TRBV18
clone_size: NA
cdr3_nt: TGTGCCAGCTCACCGGGTGGCCAGGGAGCGAACACCGGGGAGCTGTTTTTT
cdr3_aa: CASSPGGQGANTGELFF

j_call: TRBJ2-2
d_call: NA
v_call: TRBV20-1
clone_size: NA
cdr3_nt: TGCAATGCTAGACCAACGGGACGGGCCCTCTTAAACACCGGGGAGCTGTTTTTT
cdr3_aa: CNARPTGRALLNTGELFF

j_call: TRBJ2-5
d_call: TRBD2
v_call: TRBV28
clone_size: NA
cdr3_nt: TGTGCCAGCAGTTCCATCTCGGGGAGGGCCTCTACGACCCAGTACTTC
cdr3_aa: CASSSISGRASTTQYF

j_call: TRBJ2-5
d_call: NA
v_call: TRBV27
clone_size: NA
cdr3_nt: TGTGCCAGCAGAGCAAACGATGGGCCCGGGGTAACAGAGACCCAGTACTTC
cdr3_aa: CASRANDGPGVTETQYF

j_call: TRBJ2-1
d_call: NA
v_call: TRBV5-1
clone_size: NA
cdr3_nt: TGCGCCAGCAGCTTGGACGTTAGCTACAATGAGCAGTTCTTC
cdr3_aa: CASSLDVSYNEQFF

j_call: TRBJ2-1
d_call: NA
v_call: TRBV20-1
clone_size: NA
cdr3_nt: TGCAGTGCTAGAGGTGAACGGCCTAGCTCCTACAATGAGCAGTTCTTC
cdr3_aa: CSARGERPSSYNEQFF

j_call: TRBJ1-5
d_call: NA
v_call: TRBV5-1
clone_size: NA
cdr3_nt: TGCGCCAGCAGCTTCGGGCCCGATCAGCCCCAGCATTTT
cdr3_aa: CASSFGPDQPQHF

j_call: TRBJ1-2
d_call: NA
v_call: TRBV7-2
clone_size: once
cdr3_nt: TGTGCCAGCACCACAAAAGGGAGGGGATCCCCCTATGGCTACACCTTC
cdr3_aa: CASTTKGRGSPYGYTF

j_call: TRBJ2-4
d_call: NA
v_call: TRBV13
clone_size: NA
cdr3_nt: TGTGCCAGCAGCTTACTTTGGCGAGGCAAAAACATTCAGTACTTC
cdr3_aa: CASSLLWRGKNIQYF

j_call: TRBJ1-1
d_call: TRBD1
v_call: TRBV3-1
clone_size: many
cdr3_nt: TGTGCCAGCACCTCCACAGGGGCTTCAGGTGAAGCTTTCTTT
cdr3_aa: CASTSTGASGEAFF

j_call: TRBJ2-2
d_call: NA
v_call: TRBV7-2
clone_size: NA
cdr3_nt: TGTGCCAGCAGCTTCCGTAGGGATCTTAACACCGGGGAGCTGTTTTTT
cdr3_aa: CASSFRRDLNTGELFF

j_call: TRBJ1-5
d_call: NA
v_call: TRBV28
clone_size: few
cdr3_nt: TGTGCCAGCAGTTTATCAAGAACAGCTAGCAATCAGCCCCAGCATTTT
cdr3_aa: CASSLSRTASNQPQHF

j_call: TRBJ1-2
d_call: NA
v_call: TRBV7-9
clone_size: NA
cdr3_nt: TGTGCCAGCAGCCGAGACAGCTCTAACTATGGCTACACCTTC
cdr3_aa: CASSRDSSNYGYTF

j_call: TRBJ1-4
d_call: NA
v_call: TRBV28
clone_size: few
cdr3_nt: TGTGCCAGCAGTTTAGCTTTACTTGAAAAACTGTTTTTT
cdr3_aa: CASSLALLEKLFF

j_call: TRBJ2-3
d_call: NA
v_call: TRBV10-3
clone_size: NA
cdr3_nt: TGTGCCATCAGTGAGTCGGGGTACTCAGTCGCAGATACGCAGTATTTT
cdr3_aa: CAISESGYSVADTQYF

j_call: TRBJ1-5
d_call: TRBD1
v_call: TRBV24-1
clone_size: few
cdr3_nt: TGTGCCACCAGTGACCGAAATACAGGGGCCCTAAATCAGCCCCAGCATTTT
cdr3_aa: CATSDRNTGALNQPQHF

j_call: TRBJ2-7
d_call: NA
v_call: TRBV19
clone_size: NA
cdr3_nt: TGTGCCAGTAGTATAGACAGATCAAATTACGAGCAGTACTTC
cdr3_aa: CASSIDRSNYEQYF

j_call: TRBJ2-5
d_call: NA
v_call: TRBV12-2
clone_size: NA
cdr3_nt: TGTGCAAGTCGCTCAAGAGTGGGCTGTAAAGAGACCCAGTACTTC
cdr3_aa: CASRSRVGCKETQYF

j_call: TRBJ2-5
d_call: TRBD2
v_call: TRBV3-1
clone_size: NA
cdr3_nt: TGTGCCAGCAGCCACCCATATGGGACTAGCGGGACTCAAGAGACCCAGTACTTC
cdr3_aa: CASSHPYGTSGTQETQYF

j_call: TRBJ2-5
d_call: TRBD2
v_call: TRBV7-8
clone_size: NA
cdr3_nt: TGTGCCAGCACCCCACCGGGACTAGCGGGAGGGGAGACCCAGTACTTC
cdr3_aa: CASTPPGLAGGETQYF

j_call: TRBJ2-3
d_call: NA
v_call: TRBV7-9
clone_size: NA
cdr3_nt: TGTGCCAGCAGCACCTCACTAGCAGGGGATACGCAGTATTTT
cdr3_aa: CASSTSLAGDTQYF

j_call: TRBJ2-5
d_call: TRBD2
v_call: TRBV6-5
clone_size: NA
cdr3_nt: TGTGCCAGCAGTTACTCGGGCCCAGCGGGGCAAGAGACCCAGCACTTC
cdr3_aa: CASSYSGPAGQETQHF

j_call: TRBJ2-2
d_call: TRBD2
v_call: TRBV12-5
clone_size: NA
cdr3_nt: TGTGCTAGTGGTTTGGGACTAGCGGGAGTTCGGACCGGGGAGCTGTTTTTT
cdr3_aa: CASGLGLAGVRTGELFF